Described below is a single T cell receptor (beta chain) sequence and its context. The data are from a study of blood T cell repertoires in COVID-19. Across the whole study: From T cells, B-cell-depleted T cells, or PBMCs came the material, which was cDNA or gDNA.

Some clones are missing from TCRdb's copy, which holds only in-frame ones; the method was immunoSEQ multiplex PCR. Among approximately 300,000 clones listed, approximately 88% were seen once. The J segment lost 6 bases and the V segment lost 4 bases, leaving 5 bases of the junction unmatched. The V gene's germline CDR1 is SGHRS and CDR2 YFSETQ. The CDR3 sequence is 15 residues long. Enrollees, about 18 to 89 years old, lived in about two dozen US areas. Which cohort a participant joined came from the clinical history participants gave. Each recovered donor of Cohort 3 presented with two negative PCRs, clearance, or symptom resolution.

Sequencing was carried out using PBMCs or T cells enriched from blood (not recorded which). This TCR was sampled from a man in his sixties who had recovered from COVID-19. The gene calls are TRBV5-1 and TRBJ2-3; 13 positions match TRBD2. CDR3 residues: CASSPGTSGVDTQYF. The CDR3 nucleotides are TGCGCCAGCAGCCCGGGGACTAGCGGGGTCGATACGCAGTATTTT.